A few counts support the clone carrying this TCR beta chain. Its antigen is not known. The entry originates in a study of molecular identifiers for immune sequencing clone quantification. Study summary: Replicate RNA came from 20,000 or 100,000 naive CD8 cells and was split five ways, and four parts were sequenced. Study-level findings and limits: Clones above 20 RNA copies contained over 99% of effector molecules and under 1% of naive molecules.

There are 15 residues in the CDR3. The germline V and J ends were trimmed by 6 bases and 4 bases, with 17 bases remaining between them. From germline, CDR1 is MNHEY and CDR2 SVGEGT. A CD8+CD4-CCR7+CD45RA+ phenotype served as the sorting definition for naive CD8 T cells. TCR libraries were built in bulk with a published protocol and specific TCR primers. TCRdb re-called the PCR reads with MiXCR, one entry per CDR3 protein. Among about 65,000 distinct CDR3 sequences listed, less than 20% were seen once. The sequenced sample consisted of naive CD8+ T cells from blood, with Jurkat cell RNA spiked in. Subset given: FACS-sorted CD8+CD4-CCR7+CD45RA+ naive T cells. The receptor was derived from a human donor in good health. Some libraries in this study had Jurkat cell RNA spiked in. The chain is built from TRBV6-2 or TRBV6-3 and TRBJ2-3; perhaps TRBD2 as D (6 bases). The CDR3 sequence: CASSFRLVGADTQYF. CDR3 in DNA: TGTGCCAGCAGCTTCCGACTAGTCGGTGCAGATACGCAGTATTTT.